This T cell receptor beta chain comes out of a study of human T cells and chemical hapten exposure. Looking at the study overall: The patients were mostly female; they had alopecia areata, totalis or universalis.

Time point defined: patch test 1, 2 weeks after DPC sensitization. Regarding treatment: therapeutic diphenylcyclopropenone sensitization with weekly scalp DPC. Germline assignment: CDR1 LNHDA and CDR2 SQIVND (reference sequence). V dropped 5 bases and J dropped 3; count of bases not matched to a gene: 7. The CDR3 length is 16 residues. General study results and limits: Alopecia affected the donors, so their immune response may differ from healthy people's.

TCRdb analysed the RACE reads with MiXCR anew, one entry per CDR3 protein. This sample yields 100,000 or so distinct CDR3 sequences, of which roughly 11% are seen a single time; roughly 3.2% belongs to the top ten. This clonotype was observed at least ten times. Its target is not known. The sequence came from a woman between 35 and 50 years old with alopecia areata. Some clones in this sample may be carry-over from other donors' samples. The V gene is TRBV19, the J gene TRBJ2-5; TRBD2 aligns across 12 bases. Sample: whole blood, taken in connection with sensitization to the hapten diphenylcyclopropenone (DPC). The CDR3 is CASSQAGLAGKETQYF. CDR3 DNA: TGTGCCAGTAGTCAAGCGGGACTAGCGGGCAAAGAGACCCAGTACTTC.